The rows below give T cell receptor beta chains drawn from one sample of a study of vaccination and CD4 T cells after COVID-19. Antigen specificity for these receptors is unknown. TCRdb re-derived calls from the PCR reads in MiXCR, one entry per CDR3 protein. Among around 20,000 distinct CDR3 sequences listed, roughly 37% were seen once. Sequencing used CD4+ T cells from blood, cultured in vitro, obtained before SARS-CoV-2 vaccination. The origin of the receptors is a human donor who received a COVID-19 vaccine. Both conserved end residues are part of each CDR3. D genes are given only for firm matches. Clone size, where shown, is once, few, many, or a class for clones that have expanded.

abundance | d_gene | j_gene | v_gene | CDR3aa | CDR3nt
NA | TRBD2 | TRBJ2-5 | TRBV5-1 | CASGEGFQETQYF | TGCGCCAGCGGGGAGGGATTCCAAGAGACCCAGTACTTC
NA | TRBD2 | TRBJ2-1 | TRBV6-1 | CASTASGGYNEQFF | TGTGCCAGCACCGCTAGCGGGGGCTACAATGAGCAGTTCTTC
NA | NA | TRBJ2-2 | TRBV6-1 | CASSPRDVGGELFF | TGTGCCAGCAGCCCGAGGGACGTCGGCGGGGAGCTGTTTTTT
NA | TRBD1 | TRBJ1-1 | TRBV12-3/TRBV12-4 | CASSQTGGTEAFF | TGTGCCAGCAGTCAGACAGGGGGCACTGAAGCTTTCTTT
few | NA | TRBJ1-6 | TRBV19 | CASVDTQNSPLHF | TGTGCCAGTGTGGACACCCAGAATTCACCCCTCCACTTT
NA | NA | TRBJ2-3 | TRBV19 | CASSIGEGTDTQYF | TGTGCCAGTAGTATCGGAGAGGGCACAGATACGCAGTATTTT
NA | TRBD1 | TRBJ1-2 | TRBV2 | CASRTDRGGYGYTF | TGTGCCAGCAGAACGGACAGGGGTGGCTATGGCTACACCTTC
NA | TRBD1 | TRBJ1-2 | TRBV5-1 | CASSLEGAWGYTF | TGCGCCAGCAGCTTGGAGGGGGCCTGGGGCTACACCTTC
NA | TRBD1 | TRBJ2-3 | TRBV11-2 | CASSSGQLTDTQYF | TGTGCCAGCAGCTCGGGACAGCTCACAGATACGCAGTATTTT
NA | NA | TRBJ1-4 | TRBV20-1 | CSADRDGAFNEKLFF | TGCAGTGCTGACCGAGATGGGGCCTTTAATGAAAAACTGTTTTTT
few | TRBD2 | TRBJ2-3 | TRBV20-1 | CSATSGRTDTQYF | TGCAGTGCTACTAGCGGGCGCACAGATACGCAGTATTTT
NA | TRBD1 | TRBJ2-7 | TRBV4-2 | CASSHPGQGYEQYF | TGTGCCAGCAGCCACCCTGGACAGGGGTACGAGCAGTACTTC
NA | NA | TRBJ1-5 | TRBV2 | CASSDMSNQPQHF | TGTGCCAGCAGTGACATGAGCAATCAGCCCCAGCATTTT
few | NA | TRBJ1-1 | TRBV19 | CASSATVNTEAFF | TGTGCCAGTAGCGCGACAGTGAACACTGAAGCTTTCTTT
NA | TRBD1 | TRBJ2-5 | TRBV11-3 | CASSVRTGQLKTQYF | TGTGCCAGCAGCGTCAGGACGGGACAGTTAAAGACCCAGTACTTC
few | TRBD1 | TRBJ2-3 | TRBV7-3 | CASSRQGNTDTQYF | TGTGCCAGCAGCCGACAGGGGAACACAGATACGCAGTATTTT
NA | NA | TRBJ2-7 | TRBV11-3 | CASSLDPRAYEQYF | TGTGCCAGCAGCTTAGACCCCAGGGCCTACGAGCAGTACTTC
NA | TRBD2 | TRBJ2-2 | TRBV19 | CASSMARLRGATGELFF | TGTGCCAGTAGTATGGCGAGGTTGCGGGGGGCCACCGGGGAGCTGTTTTTT
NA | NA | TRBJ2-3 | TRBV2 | CASRRQGGIDTQYF | TGTGCCAGCCGTCGGCAGGGGGGAATAGATACGCAGTATTTT
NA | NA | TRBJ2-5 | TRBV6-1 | CASSEAFTRGETQYF | TGTGCCAGCAGTGAAGCCTTCACGAGGGGTGAGACCCAGTACTTC
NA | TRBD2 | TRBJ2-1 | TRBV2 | CASKWLAENNEQFF | TGTGCCAGCAAGTGGCTAGCGGAAAACAATGAGCAGTTCTTC
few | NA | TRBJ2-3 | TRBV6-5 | CASSSRHSADTQYF | TGTGCCAGCAGTTCCCGCCACTCCGCAGATACGCAGTATTTT
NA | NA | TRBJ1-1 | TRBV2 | CASSEAGRTEAFF | TGTGCCAGCAGTGAAGCGGGAAGGACTGAAGCTTTCTTT
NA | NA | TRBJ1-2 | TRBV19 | CASSNSRVGYTF | TGTGCCAGTAGTAATTCCAGGGTTGGCTACACCTTC
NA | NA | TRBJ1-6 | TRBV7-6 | CASSARSSYNSPLHF | TGTGCCAGCAGCGCCAGGAGCTCCTATAATTCACCCCTCCACTTT
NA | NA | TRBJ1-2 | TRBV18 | CASSRGGRHGYGYTF | TGTGCCAGCTCAAGGGGGGGGCGCCATGGCTATGGCTACACCTTC
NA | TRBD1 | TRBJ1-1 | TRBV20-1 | CSARQGAVDTEAFF | TGCAGTGCTAGACAGGGGGCGGTCGACACTGAAGCTTTCTTT
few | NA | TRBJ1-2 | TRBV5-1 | CASSPGQRYGYTF | TGCGCCAGCAGCCCCGGACAGAGGTATGGCTACACCTTC
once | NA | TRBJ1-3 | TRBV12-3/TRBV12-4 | CASNRRGDTIYF | TGTGCCAGCAATAGAAGGGGTGACACCATATATTTT
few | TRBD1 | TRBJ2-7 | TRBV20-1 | CSARDMGTGAYEQYF | TGCAGTGCTAGAGATATGGGGACAGGGGCCTACGAGCAGTACTTC
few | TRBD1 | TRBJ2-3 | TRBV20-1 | CSARKAGGPSSADTQYF | TGCAGTGCTAGAAAGGCAGGGGGCCCAAGTTCGGCAGATACGCAGTATTTT
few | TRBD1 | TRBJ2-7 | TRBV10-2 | CASSDGGQGSLEQYF | TGCGCCAGCAGTGATGGGGGACAGGGATCCCTCGAGCAGTACTTC
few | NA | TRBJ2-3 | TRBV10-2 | CAANQGLISTDTQYF | TGCGCCGCCAATCAGGGACTGATTAGCACAGATACGCAGTATTTT
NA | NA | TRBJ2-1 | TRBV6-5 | CASSYSPRRDNEQFF | TGTGCCAGCAGTTACTCCCCCAGGAGGGACAATGAGCAGTTCTTC
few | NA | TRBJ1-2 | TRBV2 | CASSRYGNYGYTF | TGTGCCAGCAGTCGTTACGGAAACTATGGCTACACCTTC
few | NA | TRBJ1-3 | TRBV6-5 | CASSYSSSRAGNTIYF | TGTGCCAGCAGTTACTCGTCGTCAAGGGCTGGAAACACCATATATTTT
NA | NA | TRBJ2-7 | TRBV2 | CASSEEFLGEQYF | TGTGCTAGCAGTGAGGAGTTTTTAGGGGAGCAGTACTTC
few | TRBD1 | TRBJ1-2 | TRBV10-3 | CAISETGVYGYTF | TGTGCCATCAGTGAGACAGGGGTCTATGGCTACACCTTC
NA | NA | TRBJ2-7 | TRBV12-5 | CASGPSHKYEQYF | TGTGCTAGTGGTCCGAGCCACAAATACGAGCAGTACTTC
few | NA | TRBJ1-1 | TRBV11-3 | CASSNYWTNNTEAFF | TGTGCCAGCAGCAACTACTGGACAAACAACACTGAAGCTTTCTTT
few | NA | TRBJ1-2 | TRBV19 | CASTMASTNYGYTF | TGTGCCAGTACAATGGCTTCGACTAACTATGGCTACACCTTC
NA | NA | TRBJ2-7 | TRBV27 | CASSPRGGTGSEQYF | TGTGCCAGCAGTCCCCGAGGAGGTACAGGTTCAGAGCAGTACTTC
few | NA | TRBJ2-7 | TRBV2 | CASSPYIGGRYEQYF | TGTGCCAGCAGCCCCTACATAGGGGGTAGGTACGAGCAGTACTTC
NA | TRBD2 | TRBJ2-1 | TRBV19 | CASSTSLAGSIYNEQFF | TGTGCCAGTAGTACATCCCTAGCGGGGTCTATTTACAATGAGCAGTTCTTC
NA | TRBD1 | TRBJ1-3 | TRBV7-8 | CASSLAGRTGAFSGNTIYF | TGTGCCAGCAGCTTAGCAGGCCGGACAGGCGCCTTCTCTGGAAACACCATATATTTT
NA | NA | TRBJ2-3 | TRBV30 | CAWNAGITDTQYF | TGTGCCTGGAATGCAGGGATCACAGATACGCAGTATTTT
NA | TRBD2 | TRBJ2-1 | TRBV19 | CASRGTSGGGHYNEQFF | TGTGCCAGTAGAGGGACTAGCGGGGGAGGACACTACAATGAGCAGTTCTTC
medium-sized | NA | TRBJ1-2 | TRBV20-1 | CSARDPGRANYGYTF | TGCAGTGCTAGAGATCCAGGCAGGGCTAACTATGGCTACACCTTC
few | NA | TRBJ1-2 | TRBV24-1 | CATSDTGASYGYTF | TGTGCCACCAGTGACACCGGGGCATCCTATGGCTACACCTTC
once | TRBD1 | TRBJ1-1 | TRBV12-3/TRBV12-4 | CASSLGTGGTPGTEAFF | TGTGCCAGCAGTCTCGGGACAGGGGGAACTCCGGGCACTGAAGCTTTCTTT